This T cell receptor beta chain is from a study of identical twins. Study-level points and caveats: Insertion counts were lower in abundant cord blood beta clonotypes, a trend that memory repertoires did not show. Because invariant MAIT and iNKT cells could be present, zero-insertion analyses could be partly confounded. Out-of-frame alpha sequences common to twins exhibited a surplus of low generation probability.

V was pared by 7 bases and J by 0 bases, with 6 bases of the junction left unmatched. Germline CDR1 reads ENHRY; CDR2 reads SYGVKD. The length of the CDR3 is 15 residues. This clonotype was seen a handful of times. The antigen is undetermined. Addition of a universal primer site occurred through template switching, and cDNA carried unique molecular identifiers. TCRdb called the 5' RACE reads again in MiXCR, with one record for every CDR3 protein. The table shows approximately 260,000 distinct CDR3 sequences, with around an eighth occurring only once. The chain combines TRBV10-3 with TRBJ2-1; 7 bases align to TRBD2. The source is a woman aged 18-29 years in good health. Sequencing was carried out using memory (CD45RO+) T cells sorted from blood. The CDR3 protein is CAITPSGFSYNEQFF. The CDR3 DNA sequence: TGTGCCATCACCCCTAGCGGCTTCTCCTACAATGAGCAGTTCTTC.